This T cell receptor beta chain was recovered during a study of T cells after somatic rescue of genetic block. Per the germline V gene, CDR1 is GTSNPN and CDR2 is SVGIG (reference sequence). The CDR3 length is 21 residues. The junction had 12 bases not matched to a gene; V was cut back by 2 bases and J by 0 bases. Generated by immunoSEQ multiplex PCR, the TCRdb table keeps only in-frame clones and is missing some. The sample consists of roughly 120,000 clones, approximately 90% of them appearing once. The chain links TRBV30 to TRBJ2-6, with 14 bases lining up with TRBD2. The sequence derives from a young woman. The material sequenced was peripheral blood mononuclear cells (PBMCs). In DNA form, the CDR3 reads TGTGCCTGGAGTCAATATTGGACTAGCGGGGGGTCAAGCTCTGGGGCCAACGTCCTGACTTTC. Translating it yields CAWSQYWTSGGSSSGANVLTF.